These T cell receptor beta chains were read from a single sample in a study of blood T cell repertoires in COVID-19. The table came from immunoSEQ multiplex PCR; TCRdb's copy has only in-frame clones and leaves some out. The sample shows around 150,000 clones, approximately 78% of them seen only once. Sequencing was carried out using peripheral blood. The receptors were gathered from a man in his 60s who had recovered from COVID-19. The CDR3 runs from the conserved cysteine through the conserved F or W. The order of the fields is D gene, CDR3 length, J gene, V gene, clone size, CDR3 protein, CDR3 DNA. D genes are given only for firm matches. Clone size is stated in some rows and not others, as once, few, many or a class when expanded.

D: TRBD1; length: 13; J: TRBJ1-2; V: TRBV7-2; size: -; CDR3: CASSPGQGYGYTF; DNA: TGTGCCAGCAGCCCAGGACAGGGGTATGGCTACACCTTC
D: TRBD1; length: 15; J: TRBJ1-4; V: TRBV19; size: -; CDR3: CASSVTGTANEKLFF; DNA: TGTGCCAGTAGTGTAACCGGGACAGCGAATGAAAAACTGTTTTTT
D: -; length: 13; J: TRBJ1-2; V: TRBV3-1/TRBV3-2; size: -; CDR3: CASSQGSYYGYTF; DNA: TGTGCCAGCAGCCAAGGGAGCTACTATGGCTACACCTTC
D: -; length: 14; J: TRBJ2-5; V: TRBV28; size: -; CDR3: CASTPPRDSETQYF; DNA: TGTGCCAGCACCCCGCCCAGGGATTCAGAGACCCAGTACTTC
D: TRBD2; length: 15; J: TRBJ2-2; V: TRBV28; size: -; CDR3: CASSAGLARTGELFF; DNA: TGTGCCAGCAGTGCGGGACTAGCGAGGACCGGGGAGCTGTTTTTT
D: -; length: 15; J: TRBJ1-5; V: TRBV7-2; size: -; CDR3: CASSLAGSFNQPQHF; DNA: TGTGCCAGCAGCTTAGCGGGCAGTTTCAATCAGCCCCAGCATTTT
D: TRBD1; length: 15; J: TRBJ2-2; V: TRBV7-8; size: -; CDR3: CASSSRQGTTGELFF; DNA: TGTGCCAGCAGCTCCCGACAGGGAACCACCGGGGAGCTGTTTTTT
D: -; length: 14; J: TRBJ2-1; V: TRBV19; size: few; CDR3: CASSSPGEVPEQFF; DNA: TGTGCCAGTAGTAGCCCCGGGGAGGTCCCTGAGCAGTTCTTC
D: TRBD1; length: 16; J: TRBJ1-2; V: TRBV28; size: -; CDR3: CASSPTGQAMNYGYTF; DNA: TGTGCCAGCAGTCCGACGGGACAGGCCATGAACTATGGCTACACCTTC
D: -; length: 12; J: TRBJ2-4; V: TRBV6-5; size: few; CDR3: CASTGRTNIQYF; DNA: TGTGCCAGCACAGGGAGGACAAACATTCAGTACTTC
D: TRBD2; length: 13; J: TRBJ2-7; V: TRBV5-4; size: -; CDR3: CASSSSGRAEQYF; DNA: TGTGCCAGCAGCTCTAGCGGGCGGGCCGAGCAGTACTTC
D: TRBD1; length: 13; J: TRBJ1-5; V: TRBV29-1; size: -; CDR3: CSVGQGSNQPQHF; DNA: TGCAGCGTTGGACAGGGAAGCAATCAGCCCCAGCATTTT
D: TRBD1; length: 12; J: TRBJ2-7; V: TRBV19; size: -; CDR3: CASSQGAAEQYF; DNA: TGTGCCAGTTCGCAGGGGGCGGCCGAGCAGTACTTC
D: TRBD1; length: 13; J: TRBJ2-7; V: TRBV29-1; size: -; CDR3: CSVAGTGAGEQYF; DNA: TGCAGCGTGGCTGGGACAGGGGCAGGGGAGCAGTACTTC